This TCR beta chain was captured by sequencing in a study of blood T cell repertoires in COVID-19. Across the whole study: Specimens from acute and convalescent COVID-19 originated in the United States, Italy and Spain. Sources were T cells, B-cell-depleted T cells, or PBMCs; the material itself was cDNA or gDNA.

V lost 2 bases and J lost 3, with 8 bases in between. The CDR3 runs to 13 residues. Germline V gene sequence: CDR1 GTSNPN, CDR2 SVGIG (reference sequence). Seattle researchers signed up patients amid active infection and tracked them longitudinally. Study processing details: Using reference gene primer amplification, nucleated cell counts were estimated. The data were produced by immunoSEQ multiplex PCR, yet TCRdb's version contains in-frame clones alone and is incomplete. V and J calls and clone size are as listed in that table; D and trimming were resolved from the DNA. The repertoire consists of about 440,000 clones, with around 88% occurring once and the leading ten covering over 10%.

Sequences were obtained from peripheral blood. This chain links TRBV30 with TRBJ1-5; D not certain. The sequence derives from a woman aged 45-65 years with COVID-19, enrolled during active disease. The CDR3 region has the DNA TGTGCCTGGAGTCCCCAGATCAATCAGCCCCAGCATTTT. Translated: CAWSPQINQPQHF. The whole variable domain, filled in from reference TRBV30 and TRBJ1-5, reads SQTIHQWPATLVQPVGSPLSLECTVEGTSNPNLYWYRQAAGRGLQLLFYSVGIGQISSEVPQNLSASRPQDRQFILSSKKLLLSDSGFYLCAWSPQINQPQHFGDGTRLSIL.